This passage covers 19 T cell receptor beta chains from one sample sequenced in a study of blood T cell repertoires in COVID-19. The method was immunoSEQ multiplex PCR; TCRdb's version includes in-frame clones alone and lacks a portion of them. Found here are 430,000 or so clones, around 87% of them singletons; the top ten hold approximately 2%. The sequenced sample was PBMCs or T cells enriched from blood (not recorded which). The receptors stem from a woman in her 40s who had recovered from COVID-19.

The rearrangement uses TRBV12-5 and TRBJ1-1, with D uncertain. CDR1 and CDR2 from the germline V gene are LGHNT and FRNRAP. Trimming cost V 5 bases and J 4 bases, with 17 bases left between them. The CDR3 loop spans 15 amino acids. The CDR3 region has the DNA TGTGCTAGTGGTGGGAACGGCATGAGGGCCACTGAAGCTTTCTTT. This sequence encodes CASGGNGMRATEAFF.

This clone appeared once. The CDR3 nucleotides read TGTGCCAGCCGCGCCGGCGGGGGCACCGGGGAGCTGTTTTTT. Its protein is CASRAGGGTGELFF. This rearrangement joins TRBV7-9 to TRBJ2-2; 7 bases map to TRBD2. Unmatched junction bases numbered 7, after V lost 8 bases and J lost 4 bases. Germline CDR1 is SEHNR and CDR2 is FQNEAQ (reference sequence). This CDR3 has 14 residues.

V gene TRBV2 combines with J gene TRBJ1-1; TRBD1 matches 8 bases. The junction had 8 bases not matched to a gene; V was cut back by 7 bases and J by 7 bases. The CDR3 spans 13 residues. Germline V gives CDR1 SNHLY, CDR2 FYNNEI. In DNA, the CDR3 is TGTGCCAGCACCGCGGACAGGGTGGTTGAAGCTTTCTTT. Residues: CASTADRVVEAFF.

This clone was observed once. The chain couples TRBV6-5 to TRBJ1-1; D is undetermined. Between the trimmed V and J ends, which lost 5 bases and 1 base, there was a span of 8 bases. CDR1 is MNHEY and CDR2 is SVGAGI in the germline V gene. There are 13 residues in the CDR3. For the CDR3, the DNA is TGTGCCAGCAGTAGATGGGCGAACACTGAAGCTTTCTTT. Translation gives CASSRWANTEAFF.

The J gene is TRBJ2-7, the V gene TRBV10-1; D not resolved. The CDR3 has 15 amino acids. Germline values: CDR1 WNHNN, CDR2 SYGVQD (reference sequence). V lost 0 bases to trimming and J lost 0 bases, with 9 bases between them. CDR3 in amino acids: CASSESTLGSYEQYF. The CDR3, as DNA: TGCGCCAGCAGTGAGTCGACCCTAGGCTCCTACGAGCAGTACTTC.

The chain couples TRBV7-9 to TRBJ2-1, with 7 bases that match TRBD2. The J segment lost 9 bases and the V segment lost 3 bases, leaving 8 bases of the junction unmatched. Germline loops: CDR1 SEHNR, CDR2 FQNEAQ (reference sequence). CDR3 length equals 14 residues. The CDR3: CASSFDRRESEQFF. Here the CDR3 DNA reads TGTGCCAGCAGCTTTGATAGGCGGGAGAGTGAGCAGTTCTTC. The complete variable domain, with remaining parts taken from reference TRBV7-9 and TRBJ2-1, reads DTGVSQNPRHKITKRGQNVTFRCDPISEHNRLYWYRQTLGQGPEFLTYFQNEAQLEKSRLLSDRFSAERPKGSFSTLEIQRTEQGDSAMYLCASSFDRRESEQFFGPGTRLTVL.

This clone was seen more than once but under ten times. J is TRBJ2-2 and V is TRBV29-1, with 9 bases aligning to TRBD2. Germline CDR1 is SQVTM and CDR2 is ANQGSEA. The CDR3 consists of 15 residues. V trimming: 7 bases; J trimming: 4 bases; junction bases outside the gene matches: 10. The CDR3 DNA sequence: TGCAGCGCCCGGGGAGGACTAGCGACCACCGGGGAGCTGTTTTTT. Amino acids: CSARGGLATTGELFF.

This sequence joins TRBV27 and TRBJ2-7; tentative D call: TRBD2 (5 bases). The germline gives CDR1 MNHEY, CDR2 SMNVEV (reference sequence). V gave up 3 bases and J gave up 0 bases, with 21 bases separating them. The CDR3 loop spans 18 amino acids. The CDR3 protein is CASSLTTDALSLSYEQYF. The CDR3 coding sequence is TGTGCCAGCAGTTTGACTACCGACGCACTCAGCCTCTCCTACGAGCAGTACTTC.

The chain links TRBV19 to TRBJ1-1; D uncertain. Trimming stripped 3 bases from V and 7 bases from J, with 12 bases between. The CDR3 has 13 amino acids. The V gene's germline CDR1 is LNHDA and CDR2 SQIVND (reference sequence). The CDR3 nucleotides read TGTGCCAGTAGTATTGTCCTCGGTAGTGAAGCTTTCTTT. As protein: CASSIVLGSEAFF. Using reference TRBV19 and TRBJ1-1 for the parts outside the CDR3, the full variable domain is DGGITQSPKYLFRKEGQNVTLSCEQNLNHDAMYWYRQDPGQGLRLIYYSQIVNDFQKGDIAEGYSVSREKKESFPLTVTSAQKNPTAFYLCASSIVLGSEAFFGQGTRLTVV.

The chain is built from TRBV4-3 and TRBJ2-3; TRBD2 matches 7 bases. CDR1 is LGHNA and CDR2 is YSLEER in the germline V gene. CDR3 length: 21 amino acids. V dropped 3 bases and J dropped 0; count of bases not matched to a gene: 21. The CDR3 sequence is CASSQRERTSVSLYSTDTQYF. The DNA of the CDR3 is TGCGCCAGCAGCCAGAGGGAGAGAACTAGCGTTAGCCTCTATAGCACAGATACGCAGTATTTT.

J is TRBJ2-5 and V is TRBV10-3; TRBD2 matches 8 bases. The junction had 17 bases not matched to a gene; V was cut back by 6 bases and J by 5 bases. CDR1 is ENHRY and CDR2 is SYGVKD in the germline V gene. The length of the CDR3 is 17 residues. CDR3 sequence: CAISAPGSGSVGETQYF. The CDR3 DNA reads as TGTGCCATCAGCGCCCCGGGGAGCGGGAGTGTCGGGGAGACCCAGTACTTC.

The V call is TRBV25-1, the J call TRBJ2-2; a weak D match, TRBD1 (6 bases). CDR1 is MGHDK and CDR2 is SYGVNS in the germline V gene. V was trimmed by 4 bases and J by 5 bases, leaving 17 bases between them. The CDR3 has 16 amino acids. The CDR3 loop reads CASSGYPQGPTGELFF. CDR3 in DNA: TGTGCCAGCAGTGGGTACCCACAGGGTCCAACCGGGGAGCTGTTTTTT.

A few counts support this clone. The V call is TRBV4-1, the J call TRBJ2-2; D gene unclear. The CDR3 is 13 residues long. Germline values: CDR1 MGHRA, CDR2 YSYEKL. The V end was cut by 4 bases, the J end by 7 bases, with 10 bases between. This CDR3 reads CASSPQTGGELFF. The CDR3 DNA follows: TGCGCCAGCAGCCCGCAAACGGGCGGGGAGCTGTTTTTT.

This rearrangement joins TRBV27 to TRBJ1-1, with D maybe TRBD1 (6 bases). Trimming removed 3 bases at V and 0 bases at J, with 11 bases between. The germline V gene has CDR1 MNHEY and CDR2 SMNVEV (reference sequence). The CDR3 is made up of 15 amino acids. The CDR3, as DNA: TGTGCCAGCAGTTTGTATCGGACAGTGAACACTGAAGCTTTCTTT. Encoded protein: CASSLYRTVNTEAFF.

The chain employs TRBV5-6 and TRBJ1-2; TRBD1 is a possible D gene (5 bases). Germline V gene data show CDR1 as SGHDT and CDR2 as YYEEEE. V dropped 0 bases and J dropped 6 bases, with 9 bases sitting between them. This CDR3 comprises 13 residues. CDR3 nucleotides: TGTGCCAGCAGCTTGGGACAGCCTAATGGCTACACCTTC. Protein sequence: CASSLGQPNGYTF.

V is TRBV7-2 and J is TRBJ1-3; no reliable D call. V shed 1 base and J shed 0 bases, with 10 bases lying between them. The CDR3 contains 16 residues. The germline CDR1 and CDR2 sequences are SGHTA and FQGNSA. The CDR3 DNA is TGTGCCAGCAGCTTAGTGATCGCACTCTCTGGAAACACCATATATTTT. It is translated as CASSLVIALSGNTIYF.

This chain uses TRBV5-1 with TRBJ2-7, with TRBD1 matching 9 bases. Looked up from germline, CDR1 is SGHRS and CDR2 is YFSETQ. Trimming cost V 0 bases and J 6 bases; bases outside gene matches: 4. The CDR3 consists of 14 residues. CDR3 sequence reads: CASSLEQGAGEQYF. CDR3 in DNA: TGCGCCAGCAGCTTGGAACAGGGGGCGGGCGAGCAGTACTTC.

The chain couples TRBV19 to TRBJ1-1, with D tentatively TRBD1 (6 bases). This CDR3 has 13 residues. The germline V gene has CDR1 LNHDA and CDR2 SQIVND (reference sequence). Trimming shortened V by 5 bases and J by 2 bases, and 9 bases separated the two germline ends. CDR3 bases: TGTGCCAGTAGTGAGGACAGAAACACTGAAGCTTTCTTT. Protein sequence: CASSEDRNTEAFF.

This chain uses TRBV10-2 with TRBJ2-1, with 10 bases fitting TRBD2. Germline V gene sequence: CDR1 WSHSY, CDR2 SAAADI. The CDR3 totals 16 residues. V was clipped by 0 bases and J by 6 bases; unmatched bases: 5. The CDR3 nucleotides read TGCGCCAGCAGTGAGTCTTTAGCGGGAGGAAGCAATGAGCAGTTCTTC. This encodes CASSESLAGGSNEQFF.